This T cell receptor (beta chain) was profiled in a study of T cell responses to AZD1222 COVID-19 vaccine. About the study: Second doses at about 4 or about 12 weeks were pooled.

Whole-study results and caveats: None of the repertoires were sampled until the peak T cell response had passed. Baseline seropositives among AZD1222 recipients totaled only 5 to 7. Donors skewed white British and female; clonal diversity was possibly underestimated.

Germline CDR1 reads MDHEN; CDR2 reads SYDVKM. The CDR3 has 15 residues. With 5 bases removed from V and 3 bases from J, the gap between germline ends came to 16 bases. Only in-frame clones appear in the TCRdb table, and some are missing; sequencing was by immunoSEQ multiplex PCR. Of over 85,000 clones in the sample, about four fifths were seen once. Note on this clone: Its antigen is not known.

Sequencing was performed on peripheral blood, taken on day 0 of AZD1222 vaccination. The genes are TRBV28 and TRBJ1-1, with D perhaps TRBD1 (5 bases). The TCR sequence derives from an adult in good health. The CDR3 DNA reads as TGTGCCAGCAGTACGCAGGGAAAGGAGCACACTGAAGCTTTCTTT. Translation: CASSTQGKEHTEAFF.